The rows below give T cell receptor beta chains drawn from one sample of a study of blood T cell repertoires in COVID-19. Method: immunoSEQ multiplex PCR; TCRdb's copy keeps in-frame clones and lacks some. The sample records some 45,000 clones, roughly nine tenths being singletons. Sequencing was performed on peripheral blood. The receptors originated from a human donor in a cohort sampled during active COVID-19. Both conserved end residues are part of each CDR3. D genes are given only for firm matches. Clone size appears in some rows only: once, few, many, or a class for an expanded clone.

CDR3 protein	CDR3 DNA	D gene	clone size	V gene	J gene
CASRVGQGSSYEQYF	TGTGCCAGCAGGGTGGGACAGGGTAGCTCCTACGAGCAGTACTTC	TRBD1	NA	TRBV2	TRBJ2-7
CASSSDRGVYEQYF	TGTGCCAGCAGCTCAGACAGGGGGGTTTACGAGCAGTACTTC	TRBD1	NA	TRBV11-2	TRBJ2-7
CASSLTAGSSYNEQFF	TGCGCCAGCAGCTTGACGGCGGGGAGCTCCTACAATGAGCAGTTCTTC	NA	NA	TRBV5-1	TRBJ2-1
CASSLDAAGGTEAFF	TGCGCCAGCAGCTTGGACGCGGCAGGGGGGACTGAAGCTTTCTTT	TRBD1	few	TRBV5-1	TRBJ1-1
CASSNFDRESFF	TGTGCCAGCAGCAACTTTGACAGGGAATCCTTCTTT	NA	NA	TRBV21-1	TRBJ1-1
CASSFSASGGLNTGELFF	TGCGCCAGCAGCTTCTCGGCTAGCGGGGGGTTGAACACCGGGGAGCTGTTTTTT	TRBD2	NA	TRBV5-1	TRBJ2-2
CASSYSVSLSPETFF	TGTGCCAGCAGTTACTCGGTTTCACTTTCCCCCGAGACTTTCTTT	NA	NA	TRBV6-6	TRBJ1-1
CASSSNRGLEGETQYF	TGTGCCAGCAGCTCAAACAGGGGACTCGAAGGGGAGACCCAGTACTTC	NA	NA	TRBV14	TRBJ2-5
CARAGTTSGQPQHF	TGTGCCAGGGCGGGGACCACCTCGGGGCAGCCCCAGCATTTT	NA	few	TRBV19	TRBJ1-5
CASSLAGQGFDTQYF	TGTGCCAGCAGCTTGGCGGGACAGGGTTTTGATACGCAGTATTTT	TRBD1	NA	TRBV5-5	TRBJ2-3
CASSLSPQGLNQPQHF	TGTGCCAGCAGTTTATCCCCCCAGGGCCTCAATCAGCCCCAGCATTTT	NA	NA	TRBV27	TRBJ1-5
CAWQVVATGELFF	TGTGCCTGGCAAGTAGTAGCCACCGGGGAGCTGTTTTTT	NA	NA	TRBV30	TRBJ2-2
CASSLMLAADTQYF	TGTGCCAGCAGTTTAATGCTAGCAGCAGATACGCAGTATTTT	NA	NA	TRBV27	TRBJ2-3
CASSFGTGQETQYF	TGTGCCAGCAGTTTTGGGACAGGGCAAGAGACCCAGTACTTC	TRBD1	NA	TRBV6-5	TRBJ2-5
CASSEPGRVHLDEQFF	TGTGCCAGCAGTGAACCCGGGAGGGTACATCTGGATGAGCAGTTCTTC	TRBD2	NA	TRBV6-1	TRBJ2-1
CASSPGGIQETQYF	TGTGCCAGCAGCCCGGGGGGGATACAAGAGACCCAGTACTTC	TRBD2	NA	TRBV7-3	TRBJ2-5
CASSQTTGLAETQYF	TGCGCCAGCAGCCAAACCACTGGACTAGCTGAGACCCAGTACTTC	TRBD2	NA	TRBV4-1	TRBJ2-5
CASSPGREGEKLFF	TGCGCCAGCAGCCCTGGCCGGGAGGGGGAAAAACTGTTTTTT	NA	NA	TRBV5-1	TRBJ1-4
CASSQETQGTTGNTIYF	TGCGCCAGCAGCCAAGAGACGCAGGGGACGACTGGAAACACCATATATTTT	NA	NA	TRBV4-3	TRBJ1-3
CASSLALLAGGSTDTQYF	TGTGCCAGCAGCTTGGCCTTGCTAGCGGGGGGTAGCACAGATACGCAGTATTTT	TRBD2	NA	TRBV5-8	TRBJ2-3
CASSSNLRGWNSPLHF	TGTGCCAGCAGTTCCAATCTCAGGGGGTGGAACTCACCCCTCCACTTT	TRBD1	NA	TRBV6-2/TRBV6-3	TRBJ1-6
CASSSNSYEQYF	TGTGCCAGCAGCTCAAACTCCTACGAGCAGTACTTC	NA	NA	TRBV7-2	TRBJ2-7
CASSLQPGTDLYEQYF	TGTGCCAGCAGCCTCCAACCCGGGACAGACCTCTACGAGCAGTACTTC	TRBD1	NA	TRBV11-2	TRBJ2-7
CSGAGVLYGEQFF	TGCAGCGGGGCAGGGGTCCTGTACGGTGAGCAGTTCTTC	NA	NA	TRBV29-1	TRBJ2-1
CASSLRGAGWANTEAFF	TGTGCCAGCAGCTTGCGGGGGGCTGGTTGGGCGAACACTGAAGCTTTCTTT	NA	once	TRBV5-4	TRBJ1-1
CASSVDQASTDTQYF	TGTGCCAGCAGCGTAGACCAGGCAAGCACAGATACGCAGTATTTT	NA	once	TRBV9	TRBJ2-3
CASSPRDRNSPLHF	TGTGCCAGCTCACCACGGGACAGGAATTCACCCCTCCACTTT	TRBD1	NA	TRBV18	TRBJ1-6
CASSQVSGFPLATNEKLFF	TGTGCCAGCAGCCAAGTTTCAGGCTTTCCCCTTGCAACTAATGAAAAACTGTTTTTT	NA	once	TRBV3-1/TRBV3-2	TRBJ1-4
CASSFERGYEQYF	TGTGCCAGCAGCTTTGAACGCGGTTACGAGCAGTACTTC	NA	NA	TRBV7-9	TRBJ2-7